The 21 T cell receptor beta chains given below trace back to one sample, sequenced in a study of shared clonotypes between healthy human individuals. In the naive CD8 group, cells lacked CD45RO and were positively selected for CCR7, so terminally differentiated effector memory CD45RA+ cells were left out. Some clones are missing from TCRdb's copy, which holds only in-frame ones; the method was immunoSEQ multiplex PCR. The profile shows 2 million or so clones, about 95% of them singletons. The sequencing sample was made of naive CD8+ T cells sorted from blood. Source of these receptors: a man younger than 35 in good health.

This chain joins TRBV4-2 and TRBJ2-7; TRBD1 matches at 9 bases. The CDR3 is 13 amino acids. From germline, CDR1 is LGHNA and CDR2 YNFKEQ. V shed 8 bases and J 4 bases; nucleotides not matched to a gene: 6. CDR3 coding DNA: TGTGCCAGCTCAGACAGGGGGTCGTACGAGCAGTACTTC. Amino acids: CASSDRGSYEQYF.

The genes are TRBV5-1 and TRBJ2-2; TRBD2 matches at 7 bases. V lost 4 bases and J lost 1; bases outside the gene matches: 7. The CDR3 spans 16 residues. Germline lookup yields CDR1 SGHRS and CDR2 YFSETQ. This CDR3 is CASSPRLAQNTGELFF. The CDR3 region has the DNA TGCGCCAGCAGCCCGCGACTAGCCCAGAACACCGGGGAGCTGTTTTTT.

The chain employs TRBV12-1 and TRBJ1-5. TRBV12-1 is a pseudogene segment. CDR3 length: 14 residues. Here the CDR3 reads CASSIRRPGQPQHF. As DNA, the CDR3 is TGTGCCAGCAGCATTAGACGACCCGGTCAGCCCCAGCATTTT.

The chain links TRBV4-1 to TRBJ2-1, with 8 bases aligning to TRBD2. The V and J ends lost 1 base and 4 bases, in that order; junction bases with no gene match: 6. Germline V gene data show CDR1 as MGHRA and CDR2 as YSYEKL. This CDR3 contains 16 residues. CDR3 in amino acids: CASSQVRGGSYNEQFF. As DNA, the CDR3 is TGCGCCAGCAGCCAAGTTCGCGGGGGGAGTTACAATGAGCAGTTCTTC.

About this clone: The junction does not match germline at one end; this may be a read error. This chain connects TRBV7-7 to TRBJ2-5; D is undetermined. Germline V CDR1 and CDR2: SSHAT, FNYEAQ (reference sequence). This CDR3 has 13 residues. The CDR3 spells CASSFSEKETQYF. As DNA, the CDR3 is TGTGCTAGCAGCTTTTCCGAGAAAGAGACCCAGTACTTC.

This clone is a singleton in its sample. The J gene is TRBJ2-7, the V gene TRBV6-5; 10 nucleotides agree with TRBD1. V was clipped by 0 bases and J by 7 bases; unmatched bases: 9. CDR1 and CDR2 from the germline V gene are MNHEY and SVGAGI. CDR3 length equals 16 residues. In DNA form, the CDR3 reads TGTGCCAGCAGTTACTCGGATGCGACAGGGGGCCGTGAGCAGTACTTC. Amino acid sequence: CASSYSDATGGREQYF.

DNA for the CDR3: TGCGCCAGCAGCCCCGGACAGGGGGTTAATGAGCAGTTCTTC. It codes for CASSPGQGVNEQFF. The chain couples TRBV5-1 to TRBJ2-1; 10 nucleotides match TRBD1. The germline CDR1 and CDR2 sequences are SGHRS and YFSETQ. Trimming removed 4 bases from V and 7 bases from J; junction bases left unmatched: 5. This CDR3 has 14 residues.

This chain joins TRBV30 and TRBJ2-7; 7 positions match TRBD1. The CDR3 sequence is 14 residues long. Germline V gene lookup returns CDR1 GTSNPN and CDR2 SVGIG (reference sequence). The junction had 5 bases not matched to a gene; V was cut back by 1 base and J by 2 bases. CDR3 nucleotide sequence: TGTGCCTGGAGTGGGCCAGGGGGTACCTACGAGCAGTACTTC. Translating gives CAWSGPGGTYEQYF.

A note on this clone: One end of the junction varies from germline; a read error may be responsible. The rearrangement uses TRBV30 and TRBJ2-7; TRBD2 aligns across 8 bases. CDR1 and CDR2 from the germline V gene are GTSNPN and SVGIG (reference sequence). The CDR3 contains 14 residues. The CDR3 region has the DNA TGTGTCTGGAGCCCTAGCGGGTCGACTTACGAGCAGTACTTC. It translates to CVWSPSGSTYEQYF.

This chain uses TRBV4-2 with TRBJ2-7; maybe TRBD1 (6 bases). Trimming removed 3 bases from V and 0 bases from J, with 15 bases in between. CDR3 length equals 16 residues. CDR1 and CDR2 from the germline V gene are LGHNA and YNFKEQ. CDR3 protein: CASSQDGQGSSYEQYF. The CDR3 nucleotides are TGTGCCAGCAGCCAGGATGGGCAGGGGAGCTCCTACGAGCAGTACTTC.

This sequence joins TRBV10-2 and TRBJ2-7; D gene uncertain. Trimming left V 7 bases short and J 3 bases short, with 10 bases between. This CDR3 is 12 amino acids long. The germline V gene has CDR1 WSHSY and CDR2 SAAADI. CDR3 sequence (DNA): TGCGCCAGCACTGAATTTGGCTACGAGCAGTACTTC. It yields the protein CASTEFGYEQYF.

Comment on this clone: The sample carries other DNA sequences with the same CDR3. The rearrangement uses TRBV7-9 and TRBJ2-7; 9 nucleotides line up with TRBD1. The CDR3 consists of 15 residues. Losses at the gene ends were 4 bases for V and 3 bases for J; bases not matched to a gene: 7. Per the germline V gene, CDR1 is SEHNR and CDR2 is FQNEAQ (reference sequence). CDR3 sequence reads: CASSSGGQGSYEQYF. For the CDR3, the DNA is TGTGCCAGCAGCTCGGGGGGACAGGGCAGCTACGAGCAGTACTTC.

This chain joins TRBV27 and TRBJ1-1; the D is unclear. V lost 3 bases and J lost 6, with 11 bases in between. Germline V gene sequence: CDR1 MNHEY, CDR2 SMNVEV (reference sequence). The CDR3 is 13 amino acids. In nucleotides, the CDR3 is TGTGCCAGCAGTTTCTTTTCTAGCGCTGAAGCTTTCTTT. Protein sequence: CASSFFSSAEAFF.

J is TRBJ2-1 and V is TRBV9, with TRBD2 matching 10 bases. CDR3 length: 15 amino acids. Germline trimming cut 5 bases from V and 6 bases from J; bases unmatched to any gene: 8. CDR1 is SGDLS and CDR2 is YYNGEE in the germline V gene. The CDR3 loop is CASSSSGGAVNEQFF. In DNA, the CDR3 is TGTGCCAGCAGTTCGAGCGGGGGGGCCGTCAATGAGCAGTTCTTC.

The chain carries TRBV5-6 and TRBJ1-4, with D uncertain. Trimming cost V 4 bases and J 8 bases, with 12 bases left between them. CDR3 length equals 13 residues. Germline CDR1 SGHDT, CDR2 YYEEEE. CDR3 residues: CASSLAGEEKLFF. The CDR3 DNA is TGTGCCAGCAGCCTGGCTGGAGAGGAAAAACTGTTTTTT. Looking up the rest from reference TRBV5-6 and TRBJ1-4 gives the full variable domain: DAGVTQSPTHLIKTRGQQVTLRCSPKSGHDTVSWYQQALGQGPQFIFQYYEEEERQRGNFPDRFSGHQFPNYSSELNVNALLLGDSALYLCASSLAGEEKLFFGSGTQLSVL.

This clone was recorded only once. The chain employs TRBV6-5 and TRBJ1-2; TRBD1 might be the D (6 bases). V gave up 2 bases and J gave up 5 bases, with 12 bases separating them. Germline V gives CDR1 MNHEY, CDR2 SVGAGI. CDR3 length equals 14 residues. The CDR3 protein is CASSYGDTFYGYTF. CDR3 nucleotide sequence: TGTGCCAGCAGTTACGGGGACACATTTTATGGCTACACCTTC.

The gene calls are TRBV7-9 and TRBJ2-5; 12 bases fit TRBD2. The CDR3 sequence is 16 residues long. Germline loops: CDR1 SEHNR, CDR2 FQNEAQ (reference sequence). The ends lost 1 base at V and 3 bases at J; junction bases unmatched: 3. CDR3 protein: CASSLGTSGNEETQYF. Written as DNA, the CDR3 is TGTGCCAGCAGCTTAGGGACTAGCGGGAATGAAGAGACCCAGTACTTC.

This chain joins TRBV6-6 and TRBJ2-7; the D gene is possibly TRBD2 (6 bases). Trimming left V 4 bases short and J 5 bases short, with 21 bases between. The length of the CDR3 is 16 residues. Germline CDR1 reads MNHNY; CDR2 reads SVGAGI (reference sequence). The CDR3 sequence: CASSWGSGAGKDEQYF. The CDR3 DNA reads TGTGCCAGCAGTTGGGGTTCGGGAGCGGGTAAGGACGAGCAGTACTTC.

The chain links TRBV11-2 to TRBJ2-1, with 13 nucleotides matching TRBD2. The CDR3 sequence is 18 residues long. CDR1 and CDR2 (germline): SGHAT, FQNNGV. The ends lost 3 bases at V and 8 bases at J; junction bases unmatched: 13. The DNA of the CDR3 is TGTGCCAGCAGCTTGGGGACTAGCGGGACCTTCTATGGGGATGAGCAGTTCTTC. It yields the protein CASSLGTSGTFYGDEQFF.

V usage is TRBV6-4 and J usage is TRBJ1-6; 8 bases are a match to TRBD1. The CDR3 sequence is 14 residues long. Germline values: CDR1 MRHNA, CDR2 SNTAGT. V dropped 9 bases and J dropped 10; count of bases not matched to a gene: 11. For the CDR3, the DNA is TGTGCCAGGACGAACTACAGGGGGTACTCACCCCTCCACTTT. The encoded protein is CARTNYRGYSPLHF.

The chain couples TRBV6-1 to TRBJ1-6; D unclear. CDR1 and CDR2 from the germline V gene are MNHNS and SASEGT. The CDR3 runs 17 residues. Trimming removed 1 base from V and 0 bases from J, with 10 bases in between. CDR3: CASSEDGWSSYNSPLHF. In DNA form, the CDR3 reads TGTGCCAGCAGTGAAGATGGATGGAGCTCCTATAATTCACCCCTCCACTTT.